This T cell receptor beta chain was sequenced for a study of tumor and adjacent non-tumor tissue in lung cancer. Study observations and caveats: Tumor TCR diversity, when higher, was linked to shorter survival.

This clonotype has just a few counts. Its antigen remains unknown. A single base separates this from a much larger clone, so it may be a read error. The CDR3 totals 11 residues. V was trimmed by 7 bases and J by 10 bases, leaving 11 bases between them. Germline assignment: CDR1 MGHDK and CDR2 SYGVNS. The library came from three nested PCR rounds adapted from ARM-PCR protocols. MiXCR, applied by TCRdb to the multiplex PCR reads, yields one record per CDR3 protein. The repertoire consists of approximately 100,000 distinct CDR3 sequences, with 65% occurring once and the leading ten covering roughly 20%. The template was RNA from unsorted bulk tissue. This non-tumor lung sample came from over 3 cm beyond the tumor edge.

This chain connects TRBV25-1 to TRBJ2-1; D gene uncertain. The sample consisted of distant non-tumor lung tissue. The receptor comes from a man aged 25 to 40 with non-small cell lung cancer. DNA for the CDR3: TGTGCCAGCAATATCGGAGACGAGCAGTTCTTC. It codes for CASNIGDEQFF.